A single sample gave rise to the 5 T cell receptor beta chains below, sequenced in a study of tumor-infiltrating lymphocytes in oesophageal squamous cell carcinoma. TCRdb called the PCR reads again in MiXCR, with one record for every CDR3 protein. The sample holds just under 20,000 distinct CDR3 sequences, under 45% seen once. Material for sequencing was esophageal tumor tissue. These receptors were taken from a male donor with esophageal squamous cell carcinoma.

As concerns this clonotype: Since no conserved phenylalanine or tryptophan closes the CDR3, a read error is the likely cause. The DNA is left out, because the CDR3 cannot be placed on it with certainty; the CDR3 is given as TCRdb lists it. The rearrangement uses TRBV7-2 and TRBJ2-1; no check of the table's D call, TRBD1, against the DNA was made. Germline V gives CDR1 SGHTA, CDR2 FQGNSA. The length of the CDR3 is 16 amino acids, counting both ends. The CDR3 loop is CASSYGTGVSPLHFGN.

This clonotype was recorded at least ten times. The chain has TRBV6-1 and TRBJ1-1; D gene unclear. The CDR3 runs to 11 residues. Trimming cost V 7 bases and J 7 bases, with 10 bases left between them. Germline lookup yields CDR1 MNHNS and CDR2 SASEGT. CDR3 region: CASNSRDEAFF. As DNA, the CDR3 is TGTGCCAGCAACAGTCGGGATGAAGCTTTCTTT.

V gene TRBV11-1 combines with J gene TRBJ2-5; D unclear. Matching the DNA end better, TRBJ2-7 makes the J call doubtful. CDR3 length: 12 amino acids. Looked up from germline, CDR1 is SGHAT and CDR2 is FQDESV (reference sequence). The CDR3 DNA follows: TGTGCCAGCAGCTTAGTCTTGGGCGAGCAGTACTTC. It specifies CASSLVLGEQYF.

This clonotype was seen a few times. The chain links TRBV7-6 to TRBJ2-6; 7 nucleotides line up with TRBD2. Germline assignment: CDR1 SGHVS and CDR2 FNYEAQ. V lost 3 bases, J lost 0 bases, and 2 bases stayed unmatched. CDR3 length: 16 residues. CDR3 residues: CASSFGGSSGANVLTF. The CDR3 coding sequence is TGTGCCAGCAGCTTCGGGGGGAGCTCTGGGGCCAACGTCCTGACTTTC.

Judged by abundance, this clonotype is medium-sized. V and J are TRBV7-8 and TRBJ2-1; D perhaps matches TRBD1 (6 bases). Germline CDR1 SGHVS, CDR2 FQNEAQ. The CDR3 loop spans 15 amino acids. V dropped 5 bases and J dropped 7 bases, with 18 bases sitting between them. The CDR3, as DNA: TGTGCCAGCAGCGTCGGGACGACTCAGGGGAATGAGCAGTTCTTC. Protein sequence: CASSVGTTQGNEQFF.